The 22 T cell receptor beta chains listed next were all sequenced from one sample in a study of blood T cell repertoires in COVID-19. Sequenced by immunoSEQ multiplex PCR; TCRdb stores in-frame clones only, minus some. The sample has about 90,000 clones; 91% are singletons. The sample was peripheral blood. The receptors originated from a human donor with active COVID-19. The donor label of this sample is uncertain.

This chain joins TRBV10-3 and TRBJ2-5; 8 positions agree with TRBD2. The CDR3 has 14 residues. Looked up from germline, CDR1 is ENHRY and CDR2 is SYGVKD. With V trimmed by 3 bases and J by 5 bases, 5 bases remained unmatched. The CDR3 nucleotides read TGTGCCATCAGTGACGCGGGGGGCAGGGAGACCCAGTACTTC. As protein: CAISDAGGRETQYF.

The chain combines TRBV7-2 with TRBJ2-1; the match to TRBD2 covers 11 bases. The CDR3 loop spans 16 amino acids. V was clipped by 4 bases and J by 2 bases; unmatched bases: 4. CDR1 is SGHTA and CDR2 is FQGNSA in the germline V gene. CDR3 sequence (DNA): TGTGCCAGCAGCTGGGCTAGCGGGGGGACCTACAATGAGCAGTTCTTC. It encodes CASSWASGGTYNEQFF.

The count of this clone is one. The chain is built from TRBV11-1 and TRBJ2-2; 9 bases fit TRBD1. V was pared by 5 bases and J by 8 bases, with 6 bases of the junction left unmatched. Germline V gene sequence: CDR1 SGHAT, CDR2 FQDESV (reference sequence). CDR3 length: 14 residues. The CDR3 DNA reads TGTGCCAGCAGCGGACAGGGGAAAAGTGGGGAGCTGTTTTTT. It yields the protein CASSGQGKSGELFF. Drawing the rest from reference TRBV11-1 and TRBJ2-2, the complete variable domain is EAEVAQSPRYKITEKSQAVAFWCDPISGHATLYWYRQILGQGPELLVQFQDESVVDDSQLPKDRFSAERLKGVDSTLKIQPAELGDSAMYLCASSGQGKSGELFFGEGSRLTVL.

The chain is built from TRBV5-4 and TRBJ2-3, with D tentatively TRBD2 (5 bases). Trimming cost V 4 bases and J 3 bases, with 15 bases left between them. Germline V gene lookup returns CDR1 SGHNT and CDR2 YYREEE (reference sequence). The CDR3 is made up of 15 amino acids. The CDR3 protein is CASSPAVGETDTQYF. In nucleotides, the CDR3 is TGTGCCAGCAGCCCCGCGGTGGGAGAGACAGATACGCAGTATTTT.

The V and J genes are TRBV6-5 and TRBJ1-2; the match to TRBD1 covers 7 bases. The CDR3 is 14 residues long. CDR1 and CDR2 (germline): MNHEY, SVGAGI. The junction had 9 bases not matched to a gene; V was cut back by 9 bases and J by 2 bases. The CDR3 sequence is CASKTGIPNYGYTF. DNA of the CDR3: TGTGCCAGTAAGACAGGGATCCCCAACTATGGCTACACCTTC.

J is TRBJ1-3 and V is TRBV6-2 or TRBV6-3, with D unresolved. V lost 2 bases and J lost 2, with 13 bases in between. This CDR3 is 16 amino acids long. Germline values: CDR1 MNHEY, CDR2 SVGEGT. CDR3 protein: CASSYLSPSPGNTIYF. The CDR3 nucleotides read TGTGCCAGCAGTTACCTCTCCCCTAGTCCTGGAAACACCATATATTTT.

The V call is TRBV10-3, the J call TRBJ2-7; weak D call: TRBD2 (5 bases). The CDR3 has 13 amino acids. Germline V lookup: CDR1 ENHRY, CDR2 SYGVKD. V was shortened by 3 bases and J by 3 bases, with 9 bases between the two germline ends. Here the CDR3 reads CAISEGRDYEQYF. CDR3 nucleotide sequence: TGTGCCATCAGTGAAGGGAGAGACTACGAGCAGTACTTC.

The J gene is TRBJ2-1, the V gene TRBV24-1; 10 bases align to TRBD1. The CDR3 is 15 residues long. Germline values: CDR1 KGHDR, CDR2 SFDVKD. Unmatched junction bases numbered 6, after V lost 7 bases and J lost 4 bases. The CDR3 region is CATSPGQGLYNEQFF. In nucleotides, the CDR3 is TGTGCCACCAGCCCGGGACAGGGGTTGTACAATGAGCAGTTCTTC.

The J gene is TRBJ2-7, the V gene TRBV5-6; 9 bases are shared with TRBD1. The germline V gene encodes CDR1 SGHDT and CDR2 YYEEEE. V shed 2 bases and J 6 bases; nucleotides not matched to a gene: 9. The CDR3 is 15 residues long. The CDR3 DNA reads as TGTGCCAGCAGCTTATCTGGACAGGGGCGGTTCGAGCAGTACTTC. Its protein is CASSLSGQGRFEQYF.

Here the CDR3 reads CASSLAPDRAGTEAFF. The CDR3 coding sequence is TGTGCCAGCAGCTTGGCACCGGACAGGGCGGGCACTGAAGCTTTCTTT. The genes are TRBV5-4 and TRBJ1-1; 8 bases line up with TRBD1. Germline CDR1 reads SGHNT; CDR2 reads YYREEE (reference sequence). The J segment lost 4 bases and the V segment lost 0 bases, leaving 8 bases of the junction unmatched. The CDR3 totals 16 residues.

This chain joins TRBV6-5 and TRBJ1-5; 7 nucleotides match TRBD1. The germline gives CDR1 MNHEY, CDR2 SVGAGI. J gave up 0 bases and V 5 bases, and 4 bases lay outside the gene matches. This CDR3 is 15 amino acids long. The CDR3 coding sequence is TGTGCCAGCAGTCAGGGACAGCTTAGCAATCAGCCCCAGCATTTT. This encodes CASSQGQLSNQPQHF.

This sequence joins TRBV11-2 and TRBJ2-7, with TRBD1 identical over 7 bases. V lost 3 bases and J lost 4; bases outside the gene matches: 6. Germline V gene lookup returns CDR1 SGHAT and CDR2 FQNNGV. The length of the CDR3 is 14 residues. CDR3 in DNA: TGTGCCAGCAGCTTGGCAGGGGGTGGGTACGAGCAGTACTTC. This encodes CASSLAGGGYEQYF.

The chain has TRBV2 and TRBJ2-1; 11 bases agree with TRBD2. J was trimmed by 8 bases and V by 4 bases; bases with no gene match: 4. CDR1 SNHLY and CDR2 FYNNEI come from the germline V gene. CDR3 length equals 14 residues. Here the CDR3 reads CASSVTSGAYEQFF. The CDR3 region has the DNA TGTGCCAGCAGTGTGACTAGCGGGGCCTATGAGCAGTTCTTC.

The V gene is TRBV5-1, the J gene TRBJ2-2; the D gene is possibly TRBD1 (5 bases). V was trimmed by 2 bases and J by 1 base, leaving 6 bases between them. This CDR3 has 14 amino acids. The germline V gene encodes CDR1 SGHRS and CDR2 YFSETQ. CDR3 nucleotides: TGCGCCAGCAGCTTAGGACAGAACACCGGGGAGCTGTTTTTT. This codes for CASSLGQNTGELFF.

The chain recombines TRBV7-9 with TRBJ2-1, with TRBD1 matching over 7 bases. The trim removed 3 bases at V and 7 bases at J, leaving 6 bases unmatched. The germline CDR1 and CDR2 sequences are SEHNR and FQNEAQ (reference sequence). The CDR3 has 14 amino acids. CDR3 nucleotides: TGTGCCAGCAGCTTGGCAGGGGGAATAAATGAGCAGTTCTTC. Translated, it gives CASSLAGGINEQFF.

The gene calls are TRBV5-1 and TRBJ2-7; D is perhaps TRBD1 (5 bases). The CDR3 sequence is 13 residues long. V lost 3 bases and J lost 0, with 7 bases in between. Germline V lookup: CDR1 SGHRS, CDR2 YFSETQ. The CDR3 sequence is CASSSDNSYEQYF. The CDR3 nucleotides read TGCGCCAGCAGCTCGGACAACTCCTACGAGCAGTACTTC.

On this clone itself: At one end the junction does not follow the germline gene, possibly because of a read error. The chain combines TRBV7-7 with TRBJ2-5, with 8 nucleotides matching TRBD2. The germline V gene encodes CDR1 SSHAT and CDR2 FNYEAQ (reference sequence). The CDR3 sequence is 15 residues long. CDR3 coding DNA: TGTGCTAGCAGCTTAGTCCAGCGGGGGAGAGAGACCCAGTACTTC. Its translation is CASSLVQRGRETQYF. The variable domain in full, with the rest retrieved from reference TRBV7-7 and TRBJ2-5, is GAGVSQSPRYKVTKRGQDVTLRCDPISSHATLYWYQQALGQGPEFLTYFNYEAQPDKSGLPSDRFSAERPEGSISTLTIQRTEQRDSAMYRCASSLVQRGRETQYFGPGTRLLVL.

The CDR3 bases are TGTGCCAGCAGCATTGGGAGGGAGCAGTTCTTC. This gives the protein CASSIGREQFF. The V and J genes are TRBV25-1 and TRBJ2-1; TRBD2 is a possible D gene (6 bases). Trimming stripped 6 bases from V and 10 bases from J, with 10 bases between. Germline CDR1 MGHDK, CDR2 SYGVNS. The CDR3 extends over 11 amino acids.

In this sample, this clone turned up once. The DNA of the CDR3 is TGCGCCAGCAGTGCGGCCGGGAGCAATCAGCCCCAGCATTTT. Translating gives CASSAAGSNQPQHF. The rearrangement uses TRBV10-1 and TRBJ1-5; D unclear. Trimming shortened V by 4 bases and J by 1 base, and 8 bases separated the two germline ends. CDR1 and CDR2 from the germline V gene are WNHNN and SYGVQD (reference sequence). This CDR3 has 14 amino acids.

This clone appeared a single time. The J gene is TRBJ2-5, the V gene TRBV5-4; a weak D match, TRBD1 (5 bases). CDR3 size: 14 residues. Germline values: CDR1 SGHNT, CDR2 YYREEE (reference sequence). Trimming took off 4 bases at V and 4 bases at J, with 14 bases between the two ends. This CDR3 is CASSPRVRTETQYF. CDR3 nucleotide sequence: TGTGCCAGCAGCCCCAGGGTACGGACAGAGACCCAGTACTTC.

V gene TRBV19 combines with J gene TRBJ1-5, with TRBD1 as a possible D gene (6 bases). The germline CDR1 and CDR2 sequences are LNHDA and SQIVND (reference sequence). The V and J ends lost 5 bases and 5 bases respectively, with 16 bases between them. The CDR3 runs to 15 residues. The chain's CDR3 is CASSAPTGRDQPQHF. In nucleotides, the CDR3 is TGTGCCAGTAGTGCCCCCACAGGGAGGGATCAGCCCCAGCATTTT.

A single count supports this clone. J is TRBJ1-1 and V is TRBV7-2; 9 bases align to TRBD1. V shed 5 bases and J 5 bases; nucleotides not matched to a gene: 6. The V gene's germline CDR1 is SGHTA and CDR2 FQGNSA. This CDR3 comprises 14 residues. In nucleotides, the CDR3 is TGTGCCAGCAGCCCGTCGGACAGGGGAACTGAAGCTTTCTTT. Its translation is CASSPSDRGTEAFF.